Listed below are T cell receptor beta chains from one sample, sequenced in a study of response to subunit inactivated influenza vaccine. From the RT-PCR reads, TCRdb called clonotypes with MiXCR, one entry per CDR3 protein. The data contain more than 600,000 distinct CDR3 sequences, around 20% of them singletons. The source material was PBMCs from blood, sampled less than 6 days after vaccination. All receptors come from a man aged 45-65 years who received an inactivated influenza vaccine. Both conserved end residues are trimmed from each CDR3.

cdr3_aa: ASSLVVLAGESF
cdr3_length: 12
v_call: TRBV7-2

cdr3_aa: ASSFGGAQY
cdr3_length: 9
v_call: TRBV12-3/TRBV12-4

cdr3_aa: ASSSLRGPGELF
cdr3_length: 12
v_call: TRBV11-2

cdr3_aa: ASSLFGQGNDGYT
cdr3_length: 13
v_call: TRBV7-2

cdr3_aa: ASSPLGGFTEAF
cdr3_length: 12
v_call: TRBV27

cdr3_aa: AWSPGQGQNIQY
cdr3_length: 12
v_call: TRBV30

cdr3_aa: SASGLRVGLAF
cdr3_length: 11
v_call: TRBV20-1

cdr3_aa: SARVGGMAGELF
cdr3_length: 12
v_call: TRBV20-1

cdr3_aa: ASSSDTTRNTIY
cdr3_length: 12
v_call: TRBV6-5

cdr3_aa: ASSLDLRLDTQY
cdr3_length: 12
v_call: TRBV5-5

cdr3_aa: ASSNRVSTDTQY
cdr3_length: 12
v_call: TRBV5-1

cdr3_aa: ASSHSGPDNYGYT
cdr3_length: 13
v_call: TRBV7-9

cdr3_aa: SVEKTAELSNSQY
cdr3_length: 13
v_call: TRBV29-1

cdr3_aa: ASSLATTGRTDTQY
cdr3_length: 14
v_call: TRBV12-3/TRBV12-4

cdr3_aa: ASSLGDRAGVNSYNEQF
cdr3_length: 17
v_call: TRBV11-1

cdr3_aa: ASSREPGQVPQPQH
cdr3_length: 14
v_call: TRBV7-2

cdr3_aa: ASSFTGSGEQY
cdr3_length: 11
v_call: TRBV7-9

cdr3_aa: SARFGQGGPYNEQF
cdr3_length: 14
v_call: TRBV20-1

cdr3_aa: ASSLGLGSKNEQF
cdr3_length: 13
v_call: TRBV27

cdr3_aa: ASSAAPGLREDYEQY
cdr3_length: 15
v_call: TRBV11-2

cdr3_aa: ASSLRNRGTGELF
cdr3_length: 13
v_call: TRBV7-6

cdr3_aa: ASSPGTSGRDNEQF
cdr3_length: 14
v_call: TRBV4-2

cdr3_aa: ASTTRPDYGYT
cdr3_length: 11
v_call: TRBV6-1

cdr3_aa: ASSFGIGTGNEKLF
cdr3_length: 14
v_call: TRBV5-1

cdr3_aa: SASAGPGANVLT
cdr3_length: 12
v_call: TRBV29-1

cdr3_aa: ASSQLTLTGRGGELF
cdr3_length: 15
v_call: TRBV4-2

cdr3_aa: ASSKRPSGGASYEQY
cdr3_length: 15
v_call: TRBV27

cdr3_aa: SARDPGTGFYTGELF
cdr3_length: 15
v_call: TRBV20-1

cdr3_aa: SASPAPGLSIYNEQF
cdr3_length: 15
v_call: TRBV20-1

cdr3_aa: ASSQLSYEQY
cdr3_length: 10
v_call: TRBV3-1

cdr3_aa: ASSEIGYTGELF
cdr3_length: 12
v_call: TRBV2

cdr3_aa: SAELIRDTQY
cdr3_length: 10
v_call: TRBV20-1

cdr3_aa: ASSLGYTGRNTEAF
cdr3_length: 14
v_call: TRBV7-8

cdr3_aa: AISPFGGSGNEQF
cdr3_length: 13
v_call: TRBV10-3

cdr3_aa: ASSQDGSRADYGYT
cdr3_length: 14
v_call: TRBV4-1

cdr3_aa: ASSLNIMYEQY
cdr3_length: 11
v_call: TRBV7-6

cdr3_aa: AWSGDRLNYGYT
cdr3_length: 12
v_call: TRBV30

cdr3_aa: ASSRPGSPRDEQY
cdr3_length: 13
v_call: TRBV3-1

cdr3_aa: SARRTTSYEQY
cdr3_length: 11
v_call: TRBV20-1

cdr3_aa: ASGAYRNTGELF
cdr3_length: 12
v_call: TRBV12-3/TRBV12-4

cdr3_aa: AISEASYNEQF
cdr3_length: 11
v_call: TRBV10-3

cdr3_aa: ASSWGRTTFYEQY
cdr3_length: 13
v_call: TRBV11-2

cdr3_aa: ATSDSLAGGMDEQF
cdr3_length: 14
v_call: TRBV24-1

cdr3_aa: ASSRLGRTDTQY
cdr3_length: 12
v_call: TRBV6-1

cdr3_aa: ASSLRQLDGYT
cdr3_length: 11
v_call: TRBV5-1

cdr3_aa: ASSKFRSGSSYNEQF
cdr3_length: 15
v_call: TRBV6-2/TRBV6-3

cdr3_aa: ASSPGSYTGELF
cdr3_length: 12
v_call: TRBV7-2

cdr3_aa: SAKSQGYYGYT
cdr3_length: 11
v_call: TRBV20-1

cdr3_aa: SARETSLAGDTQY
cdr3_length: 13
v_call: TRBV20-1

cdr3_aa: ASSFAGTASYEQY
cdr3_length: 13
v_call: TRBV18

cdr3_aa: ASSLTTNHYNEQF
cdr3_length: 13
v_call: TRBV12-3/TRBV12-4

cdr3_aa: SATSGGMNTEAF
cdr3_length: 12
v_call: TRBV20-1

cdr3_aa: ASSITTGSYGYT
cdr3_length: 12
v_call: TRBV5-6

cdr3_aa: ASRSLGVVTEAF
cdr3_length: 12
v_call: TRBV12-3/TRBV12-4

cdr3_aa: ASSLLGQDNQPQH
cdr3_length: 13
v_call: TRBV7-2

cdr3_aa: ASSQDQDGGAYGYT
cdr3_length: 14
v_call: TRBV4-3

cdr3_aa: AISESELAGAKNIQY
cdr3_length: 15
v_call: TRBV10-3

cdr3_aa: ASSQDLRTSGGQETQY
cdr3_length: 16
v_call: TRBV4-3